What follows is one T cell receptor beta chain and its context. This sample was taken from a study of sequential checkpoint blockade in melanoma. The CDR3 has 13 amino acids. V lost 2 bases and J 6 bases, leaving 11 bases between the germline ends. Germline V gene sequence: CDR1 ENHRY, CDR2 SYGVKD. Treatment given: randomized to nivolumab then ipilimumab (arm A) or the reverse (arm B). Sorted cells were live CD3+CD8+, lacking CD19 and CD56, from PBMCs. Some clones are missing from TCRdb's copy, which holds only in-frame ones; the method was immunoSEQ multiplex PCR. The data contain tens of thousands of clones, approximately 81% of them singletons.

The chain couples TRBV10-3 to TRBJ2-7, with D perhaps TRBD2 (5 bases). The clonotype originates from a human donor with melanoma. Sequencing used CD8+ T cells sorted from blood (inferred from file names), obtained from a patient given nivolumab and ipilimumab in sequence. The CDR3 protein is CAISEPRTAEQYF. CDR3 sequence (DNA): TGTGCCATCAGTGAGCCTAGGACTGCCGAGCAGTACTTC.